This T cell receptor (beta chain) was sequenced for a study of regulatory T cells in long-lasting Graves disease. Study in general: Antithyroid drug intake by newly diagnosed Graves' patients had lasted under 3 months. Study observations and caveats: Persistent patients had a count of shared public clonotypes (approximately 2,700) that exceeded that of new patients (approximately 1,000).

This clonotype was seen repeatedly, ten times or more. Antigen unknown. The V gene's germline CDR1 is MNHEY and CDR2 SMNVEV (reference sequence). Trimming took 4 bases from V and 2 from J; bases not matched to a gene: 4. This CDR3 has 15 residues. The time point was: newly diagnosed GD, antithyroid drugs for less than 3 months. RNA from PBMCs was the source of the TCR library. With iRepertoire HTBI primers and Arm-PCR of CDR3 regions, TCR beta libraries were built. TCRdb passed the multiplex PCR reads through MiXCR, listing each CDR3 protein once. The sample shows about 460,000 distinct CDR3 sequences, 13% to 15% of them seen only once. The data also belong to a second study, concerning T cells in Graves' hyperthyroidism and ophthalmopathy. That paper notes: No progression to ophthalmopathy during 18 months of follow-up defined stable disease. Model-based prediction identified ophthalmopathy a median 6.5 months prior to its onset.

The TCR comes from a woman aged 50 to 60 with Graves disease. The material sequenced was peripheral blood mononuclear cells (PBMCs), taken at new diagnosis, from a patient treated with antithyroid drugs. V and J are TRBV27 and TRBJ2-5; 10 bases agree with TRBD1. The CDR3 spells CASSSGQGEQETQYF. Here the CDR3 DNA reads TGTGCCAGCAGTTCCGGACAGGGGGAGCAAGAGACCCAGTACTTC.